This is a list of T cell receptor beta chains from one sample in a study of response to subunit inactivated influenza vaccine. TCRdb processed the RT-PCR reads anew with MiXCR; each CDR3 protein has one entry. The table lists some 500,000 distinct CDR3 sequences, under 15% of them singletons. Sequences were derived from PBMCs from blood, sampled roughly 47 days after vaccination. These receptors came from a man in his forties or fifties who received an inactivated influenza vaccine. CDR3s include the opening cysteine and the closing phenylalanine or tryptophan. D genes are given only for firm matches. Clone size, where shown, is once, few, many, or a class for clones that have expanded.

TRBV6-2/TRBV6-3	many	-	TRBJ2-3	CASSYLQGADTQYF	TGTGCCAGCAGTTACTTGCAGGGTGCAGATACGCAGTATTTT
TRBV20-1	many	TRBD1	TRBJ1-1	CSAVSGTGNTEAFF	TGCAGTGCTGTCTCCGGGACAGGGAACACTGAAGCTTTCTTT
TRBV27	-	TRBD2	TRBJ2-3	CASSLSRLAGGHDTQYF	TGTGCCAGCAGTTTATCCCGACTAGCGGGGGGGCATGATACGCAGTATTTT
TRBV7-9	-	-	TRBJ2-5	CASSLGTQASETQYF	TGTGCCAGCAGCCTCGGGACCCAGGCTTCGGAGACCCAGTACTTC
TRBV12-3/TRBV12-4	-	TRBD2	TRBJ2-3	CASSLLLAGADTQYF	TGTGCCAGCAGTTTATTACTAGCGGGAGCAGATACGCAGTATTTT
TRBV20-1	once	-	TRBJ2-1	CSASPREPFF	TGCAGTGCTAGTCCTAGGGAGCCGTTCTTC
TRBV5-1	-	TRBD2	TRBJ2-3	CASSPSGSFADTQYF	TGCGCCAGCAGCCCCAGCGGGAGTTTTGCAGATACGCAGTATTTT
TRBV20-1	few	-	TRBJ2-3	CSASTSFIVDTQYF	TGCAGTGCTAGTACTAGCTTCATCGTAGATACGCAGTATTTT
TRBV5-1	few	TRBD1	TRBJ1-1	CASSLGHRGLVSTEAFF	TGCGCCAGCAGCTTGGGACACAGGGGGCTGGTGAGCACTGAAGCTTTCTTT
TRBV29-1	-	-	TRBJ2-7	CSVEGPTYEQYF	TGCAGCGTTGAGGGGCCGACATACGAGCAGTACTTC
TRBV5-1	-	-	TRBJ1-1	CASSLQGSDTEAFF	TGCGCCAGCAGCTTACAGGGATCGGACACTGAAGCTTTCTTT
TRBV7-2	few	-	TRBJ2-7	CASSLGVTGPNEQYF	TGTGCCAGCAGCTTAGGCGTTACAGGGCCCAACGAGCAGTACTTC
TRBV2	-	-	TRBJ2-7	CASSERVSSYEQYF	TGTGCCAGCAGTGAAAGGGTAAGCTCCTACGAGCAGTACTTC
TRBV29-1	few	-	TRBJ2-3	CSVARGASDTQYF	TGCAGCGTTGCAAGGGGGGCATCAGATACGCAGTATTTT
TRBV5-1	few	TRBD1	TRBJ2-2	CASSLGDSLAGELFF	TGCGCCAGCAGCTTGGGGGACAGCTTGGCCGGGGAGCTGTTTTTT
TRBV29-1	-	-	TRBJ2-1	CSVEPGARIEQFF	TGCAGCGTTGAGCCAGGGGCCCGGATCGAGCAGTTCTTC
TRBV3-1	once	-	TRBJ1-4	CASTRSGEKLFF	TGTGCCAGCACCCGATCCGGCGAAAAACTGTTTTTT
TRBV25-1	-	TRBD1	TRBJ1-1	CASSLPGQANTEAFF	TGTGCCAGCAGTCTCCCGGGACAGGCGAACACTGAAGCTTTCTTT
TRBV12-3/TRBV12-4	few	TRBD2	TRBJ2-1	CASTRAAGLLLYEQFF	TGTGCCAGCACGCGGGCAGCGGGGCTCTTACTATATGAGCAGTTCTTC
TRBV10-3	few	TRBD2	TRBJ2-1	CAISSLADNEQFF	TGTGCCATCAGTTCACTAGCGGACAATGAGCAGTTCTTC
TRBV7-2	many	TRBD1	TRBJ1-5	CASSLVGTGYSNQPQHF	TGTGCCAGCAGCTTGGTTGGGACAGGGTATAGCAATCAGCCCCAGCATTTT
TRBV18	-	-	TRBJ2-6	CASSPRQGYSGANVLTF	TGTGCCAGCTCACCAAGACAAGGGTACTCTGGGGCCAACGTCCTGACTTTC
TRBV20-1	many	TRBD1	TRBJ1-2	CSASQGASGYTF	TGCAGTGCTAGTCAGGGGGCAAGTGGCTACACCTTC
TRBV9	few	-	TRBJ2-3	CASSVALRGDTQYF	TGTGCCAGCAGCGTAGCTCTGCGGGGAGATACGCAGTATTTT
TRBV28	-	TRBD2	TRBJ2-3	CASRSPGLASSTDTQYF	TGTGCCAGCAGGTCTCCGGGACTAGCGAGTAGCACAGATACGCAGTATTTT
TRBV10-2	few	TRBD2	TRBJ2-7	CASQLRAGLNYEQYF	TGCGCCAGCCAACTAAGAGCGGGACTCAACTACGAGCAGTACTTC
TRBV6-1	many	TRBD2	TRBJ2-7	CASSPRAGGSYEQYF	TGTGCCAGCAGTCCTAGAGCGGGAGGTTCCTACGAGCAGTACTTC
TRBV7-9	-	-	TRBJ2-1	CASSLVGSRSNEQFF	TGTGCCAGCAGCTTAGTAGGGAGCAGAAGCAATGAGCAGTTCTTC
TRBV5-1	many	TRBD2	TRBJ2-3	CASSRLAGIDTQYF	TGCGCCAGCAGCAGATTAGCGGGGATAGATACGCAGTATTTT
TRBV28	-	TRBD1	TRBJ2-7	CASSLYTQGLQYF	TGTGCCAGCAGTTTATACACACAGGGGTTGCAGTACTTC
TRBV29-1	many	-	TRBJ2-2	CSSGDPGTGELFF	TGCAGTAGTGGCGACCCGGGCACCGGGGAGCTGTTTTTT
TRBV29-1	few	TRBD1	TRBJ1-2	CSDLGGVSYGYTF	TGCAGCGACCTAGGGGGCGTCAGCTATGGCTACACCTTC
TRBV7-2	few	-	TRBJ1-2	CASSPSRGTSTYGYTF	TGTGCCAGCAGCCCAAGCAGGGGCACCTCAACCTATGGCTACACCTTC
TRBV20-1	few	-	TRBJ2-5	CSALNGETQYF	TGCAGTGCCCTAAATGGAGAGACCCAGTACTTC
TRBV29-1	-	-	TRBJ1-4	CSVVLLNEKLFF	TGCAGCGTTGTACTACTAAATGAAAAACTGTTTTTT
TRBV28	-	-	TRBJ2-3	CASTRTRNTDTQYF	TGTGCCAGCACCCGGACTCGCAACACAGATACGCAGTATTTT
TRBV29-1	few	-	TRBJ2-1	CSADGGQVYNEQFF	TGCAGCGCCGATGGGGGGCAGGTCTACAATGAGCAGTTCTTC
TRBV11-2	-	-	TRBJ1-2	CASSLFSVASRYGYTF	TGTGCCAGCAGCTTATTTTCGGTGGCCTCCCGCTATGGCTACACCTTC
TRBV7-2	-	-	TRBJ2-1	CASKQMGPEQFF	TGTGCCAGCAAGCAAATGGGACCGGAGCAGTTCTTC
TRBV12-3/TRBV12-4	many	-	TRBJ1-1	CASLRGASNTEAFF	TGTGCCAGCCTCCGGGGGGCATCAAACACTGAAGCTTTCTTT
TRBV4-1	-	-	TRBJ2-1	CASSQDRLRRSYNEQFF	TGCGCCAGCAGCCAAGATCGTTTGCGGAGGTCCTACAATGAGCAGTTCTTC
TRBV5-1	few	-	TRBJ2-7	CASSQSGFYEQYF	TGCGCCAGCAGCCAATCGGGGTTCTACGAGCAGTACTTC
TRBV5-6	-	TRBD2	TRBJ2-1	CASSRGLALYEQFF	TGTGCCAGCAGCCGGGGACTAGCTCTCTATGAGCAGTTCTTC
TRBV18	-	-	TRBJ2-1	CASSPPPGTGNNEQFF	TGTGCCAGCTCACCACCACCGGGAACGGGGAACAATGAGCAGTTCTTC
TRBV20-1	many	-	TRBJ2-5	CSARDRETSKGETQYF	TGCAGTGCTAGAGATCGGGAGACCTCCAAAGGGGAGACCCAGTACTTC
TRBV7-3	-	-	TRBJ2-1	CASSLRGSYGDEQFF	TGTGCCAGCAGCTTACGAGGGAGCTACGGGGATGAGCAGTTCTTC
TRBV5-1	few	-	TRBJ1-1	CASSYLRDALNTEAFF	TGCGCCAGCAGCTACCTCCGGGACGCATTGAACACTGAAGCTTTCTTT
TRBV5-1	-	-	TRBJ1-1	CASSSVTGTGTEAFF	TGCGCCAGCAGCTCAGTCACAGGAACGGGGACTGAAGCTTTCTTT
TRBV20-1	-	-	TRBJ1-4	CSARDWQRTGVKKLFF	TGCAGTGCTAGAGATTGGCAACGGACGGGGGTGAAAAAACTGTTTTTT
TRBV12-3/TRBV12-4	-	-	TRBJ2-5	CASSAISGHPETQYF	TGTGCCAGCAGTGCTATTTCCGGGCACCCGGAGACCCAGTACTTC
TRBV27	many	TRBD1	TRBJ2-1	CASSWTGYAIYEQFF	TGTGCCAGCAGTTGGACAGGGTATGCAATATATGAGCAGTTCTTC
TRBV7-8	few	TRBD2	TRBJ2-7	CASSPRGLIIYEQYF	TGTGCCAGCAGCCCAAGGGGACTAATTATTTACGAGCAGTACTTC